This passage covers 21 T cell receptor beta chains from one sample sequenced in a study of beta chain features in type 1 diabetes. Study-wide results and caveats: All four CD4+ subsets from Type 1 diabetes patients carried moderately but significantly shorter TCRB CDR3s.

These receptors' antigens are unknown. Every bit of the isolated RNA underwent reverse transcription, so sequencing read expressed TCRB transcripts. The protocol was immunoSEQ multiplex PCR, while the TCRdb copy is restricted to in-frame clones and leaves out a portion. The sample lists some 150,000 clones; about an eighth were seen once. Specimen: central memory CD4+ T cells from blood. These receptors all stem from a man younger than 35 with type 1 diabetes.

The V gene is TRBV5-1, the J gene TRBJ2-7; no definite D call. Deletions cut 5 bases from V and 0 bases from J, with 15 bases between. CDR1 and CDR2 from the germline V gene are SGHRS and YFSETQ. This CDR3 comprises 15 residues. The CDR3 reads CASSLVAGLSYEQYF. CDR3 coding DNA: TGCGCCAGCAGTCTCGTGGCAGGCCTCTCCTACGAGCAGTACTTC.

This clone came up a few times. This chain uses TRBV19 with TRBJ2-6; D is perhaps TRBD1 (5 bases). The CDR3 has 15 residues. Per germline, CDR1 LNHDA and CDR2 SQIVND (reference sequence). The V and J ends lost 9 bases and 1 base respectively, with 13 bases between them. CDR3 sequence: CASGPGQSGANVLTF. The CDR3 DNA follows: TGTGCCAGCGGCCCAGGGCAGTCTGGGGCCAACGTCCTGACTTTC.

This clone has just a few counts. The chain is built from TRBV20-1 and TRBJ2-1; D is unclear. Deletions cut 7 bases from V and 7 bases from J, with 11 bases between. CDR1 is DFQATT and CDR2 is SNEGSKA in the germline V gene (reference sequence). The CDR3 extends over 11 amino acids. The CDR3 loop reads CSGRGRNEQFF. CDR3 DNA sequence: TGCAGTGGAAGAGGCCGTAATGAGCAGTTCTTC.

The chain joins TRBV6-5 to TRBJ2-7; D gene unclear. V lost 7 bases to trimming and J lost 0 bases, with 10 bases between them. Germline CDR1 is MNHEY and CDR2 is SVGAGI. This CDR3 is built from 13 residues. This CDR3 reads CASKETSSYEQYF. In nucleotides, the CDR3 is TGTGCCAGCAAAGAGACAAGCTCCTACGAGCAGTACTTC.

The chain is built from TRBV7-3 and TRBJ1-1, with D possibly being TRBD1 (5 bases). Trimming took off 5 bases at V and 7 bases at J, with 14 bases between the two ends. The CDR3 extends over 13 amino acids. Germline CDR1 is SGHTA and CDR2 is FQGTGA. In DNA form, the CDR3 reads TGTGCCAGCAGCCCAGGGTCCACCCGTGAAGCTTTCTTT. Translation: CASSPGSTREAFF.

The rearrangement uses TRBV28 and TRBJ1-4; D not resolved. There are 13 residues in the CDR3. Per germline, CDR1 MDHEN and CDR2 SYDVKM. With 6 bases removed from V and 8 bases from J, the gap between germline ends came to 13 bases. The CDR3 sequence is CASRSGAEEKLFF. CDR3 DNA: TGTGCCAGCAGGTCGGGAGCGGAGGAAAAACTGTTTTTT.

This clone was counted only a few times. This may be a read error, as it is one base from a much larger clone. In the same sample, other DNA sequences code for this CDR3. The V gene is TRBV30, the J gene TRBJ1-5; D unclear. CDR1 is GTSNPN and CDR2 is SVGIG in the germline V gene (reference sequence). V was trimmed by 3 bases and J by 0 bases, leaving 6 bases between them. The CDR3 is 13 amino acids. The CDR3 sequence is CAWSPDSNQPQHF. The CDR3, as DNA: TGTGCCTGGAGCCCAGATAGCAATCAGCCCCAGCATTTT.

This clone was detected a few times. The CDR3 region is CASSYSGQGGQPQHF. CDR3 nucleotides: TGTGCCAGCAGTTACTCGGGACAGGGAGGACAGCCCCAGCATTTT. The chain links TRBV6-5 to TRBJ1-5; 9 positions agree with TRBD1. The CDR3 is 15 residues long. Germline V CDR1 and CDR2: MNHEY, SVGAGI. J lost 7 bases, V lost 0 bases, and 4 bases had no gene match.

V is TRBV5-1 and J is TRBJ1-6; tentatively, D is TRBD1 (6 bases). The CDR3 has 11 residues. Trimming removed 10 bases from V and 8 bases from J, with 10 bases in between. Germline-derived CDR1 and CDR2 are SGHRS and YFSETQ. The CDR3 DNA reads as TGCGCCCCTGCAGGGGATTCACCCCTCCACTTT. This gives the protein CAPAGDSPLHF. The full variable domain, rest sourced from reference TRBV5-1 and TRBJ1-6, is KAGVTQTPRYLIKTRGQQVTLSCSPISGHRSVSWYQQTPGQGLQFLFEYFSETQRNKGNFPGRFSGRQFSNSRSEMNVSTLELGDSALYLCAPAGDSPLHFGNGTRLTVT.

This clone was seen only a few times. The chain's CDR3 is CASSAGQGRYNEQFF. Here the CDR3 DNA reads TGTGCCAGCAGCGCCGGACAGGGACGGTACAATGAGCAGTTCTTC. The chain is built from TRBV7-6 and TRBJ2-1; 8 nucleotides align to TRBD1. The CDR3 has 15 residues. The V segment lost 5 bases and the J segment 4 bases; nucleotides outside the gene matches: 7. Germline V gene data show CDR1 as SGHVS and CDR2 as FNYEAQ.

The genes are TRBV14 and TRBJ2-4; D is possibly TRBD1 (6 bases). Deletions cut 4 bases from V and 5 bases from J, with 21 bases between. The germline V gene encodes CDR1 SGHDN and CDR2 FVKESK. The length of the CDR3 is 17 residues. Here the CDR3 DNA reads TGTGCCAGCAGCCCGTCCCACGTACAGGGCCCTCAAAACATTCAGTACTTC. As protein: CASSPSHVQGPQNIQYF.

V and J are TRBV18 and TRBJ2-1; the match to TRBD1 covers 8 bases. Trimming at V came to 2 bases and at J to 7 bases, leaving 10 bases not matched to a gene. This CDR3 is built from 16 residues. CDR1 is KGHSH and CDR2 is LQKENI in the germline V gene. CDR3 loop: CASSPFRQGAWNEQFF. The CDR3 nucleotides read TGTGCCAGCTCACCATTCCGCCAGGGGGCTTGGAATGAGCAGTTCTTC.

This clone was observed a few times. The genes are TRBV19 and TRBJ1-2, with 8 bases identical to TRBD1. The CDR3 has 14 residues. Losses at the gene ends were 6 bases for V and 4 bases for J; bases not matched to a gene: 7. In germline, CDR1 is LNHDA, CDR2 SQIVND (reference sequence). The CDR3 region has the DNA TGTGCCAGTAGCGCCAAGGACAGGGTCTATGGCTACACCTTC. It translates to CASSAKDRVYGYTF.

For this clone: This is likely an artifact of a read error, given a far larger clone one base away. Other nucleotide sequences from this sample produce the same CDR3. The V and J genes are TRBV9 and TRBJ2-7; possibly TRBD1 for D (6 bases). This CDR3 is 15 amino acids long. V dropped 4 bases and J dropped 0 bases, with 14 bases sitting between them. Germline lookup yields CDR1 SGDLS and CDR2 YYNGEE. The CDR3 nucleotides are TGTGCCAGCAGCCCCCGGGACACTAGCTCCTACGAGCAGTACTTC. It specifies CASSPRDTSSYEQYF.

This clone was counted between two and nine times. This chain uses TRBV30 with TRBJ1-2, with no clear D. The CDR3 consists of 13 residues. Germline lookup yields CDR1 GTSNPN and CDR2 SVGIG (reference sequence). Trimming removed 4 bases at V and 3 bases at J, with 12 bases between. CDR3 bases: TGTGCCTGGATGGGCCGGAGGGACTATGGCTACACCTTC. Its protein product is CAWMGRRDYGYTF.

The V gene is TRBV27, the J gene TRBJ2-7, with TRBD1 matching over 9 bases. V was pared by 6 bases and J by 4 bases, with 10 bases of the junction left unmatched. Germline lookup yields CDR1 MNHEY and CDR2 SMNVEV (reference sequence). The CDR3 runs 15 residues. The CDR3 loop is CASSWGGQGVYEQYF. The CDR3 DNA sequence: TGTGCCAGCAGCTGGGGGGGACAGGGAGTATACGAGCAGTACTTC.

This clone was seen only a few times. CDR3: CASSLRAGGPTDTQYF. The DNA of the CDR3 is TGTGCCAGCAGCTTACGGGCGGGGGGGCCTACTGATACGCAGTATTTT. This chain links TRBV13 with TRBJ2-3; 9 nucleotides agree with TRBD2. Losses at the gene ends were 2 bases for V and 6 bases for J; bases not matched to a gene: 9. The germline CDR1 and CDR2 sequences are PRHDT and FYEKMQ (reference sequence). This CDR3 is built from 16 residues.

This clone showed up just a few times. The genes are TRBV28 and TRBJ2-1; TRBD1 agrees at 8 bases. The V and J ends lost 2 bases and 8 bases, in that order; junction bases with no gene match: 2. This CDR3 region has 13 residues. Germline values: CDR1 MDHEN, CDR2 SYDVKM. The CDR3 DNA follows: TGTGCCAGCAGTTTACCGGACAGGGATGAGCAGTTCTTC. This gives the protein CASSLPDRDEQFF.

This CDR3 is CASSSSRRGTEAFF. CDR3 coding DNA: TGTGCCAGTAGTAGCTCCCGGCGGGGCACTGAAGCTTTCTTT. The V and J genes are TRBV19 and TRBJ1-1; D not certain. Germline CDR1 LNHDA, CDR2 SQIVND (reference sequence). V dropped 4 bases and J dropped 4 bases, with 13 bases sitting between them. This CDR3 comprises 14 residues.

In its sample, this clone was seen a few times. The V gene is TRBV5-8, the J gene TRBJ1-5, with 7 bases fitting TRBD1. The CDR3 is 15 residues long. CDR1 is SGHTS and CDR2 is YDEGEE in the germline V gene. V shed 4 bases, J shed 3 bases, and the junction held 7 bases outside the gene matches. CDR3 residues: CASSRGQVDNQPQHF. Written as DNA, the CDR3 is TGTGCCAGCAGCCGTGGACAGGTGGACAATCAGCCCCAGCATTTT.

The chain links TRBV6-5 to TRBJ1-1; D gene uncertain. The V gene lost 2 bases and the J gene lost 3 bases, with 13 bases spanning the gap. The CDR3 length is 15 residues. The V gene's germline CDR1 is MNHEY and CDR2 SVGAGI. This chain's CDR3 is CASSYASSGDTEAFF. The DNA for the CDR3 is TGTGCCAGCAGTTACGCCTCATCTGGGGACACTGAAGCTTTCTTT.